This is a list of T cell receptor beta chains from one sample in a study of CD8+CD57+ T cells in acquired aplastic anemia. TCRdb reanalysed the reads using MiXCR and keeps one entry per CDR3 protein. The sample includes about 110,000 distinct CDR3 sequences, roughly 51% of them seen just once. Source material: sorted CD4+, CD8+, or CD8+CD57+ T cells (not recorded which) from PBMCs. These receptors were obtained from a human donor in good health, serving as a control. Each CDR3 is given without its conserved first and last residue. D genes are given only for firm matches.

d_gene: NA
v_gene: TRBV30
j_gene: TRBJ2-2
CDR3aa: AWSDGTGEYLTNTGELF

d_gene: NA
v_gene: TRBV9
j_gene: TRBJ2-5
CDR3aa: ASSVGERGETQY

d_gene: NA
v_gene: TRBV27
j_gene: TRBJ2-3
CDR3aa: ASGFSATDTQY

d_gene: TRBD2
v_gene: TRBV7-9
j_gene: TRBJ2-5
CDR3aa: ASSSPTSEETQY

d_gene: TRBD2
v_gene: TRBV10-1
j_gene: TRBJ2-7
CDR3aa: ASSEASGSYEQY

d_gene: NA
v_gene: TRBV12-3/TRBV12-4
j_gene: TRBJ1-5
CDR3aa: ASSLAGRVHQPQH

d_gene: NA
v_gene: TRBV4-2
j_gene: TRBJ1-1
CDR3aa: ASSQPTEEAF

d_gene: TRBD1
v_gene: TRBV2
j_gene: TRBJ2-5
CDR3aa: ASSGGQGGWETQY

d_gene: TRBD1
v_gene: TRBV7-2
j_gene: TRBJ2-7
CDR3aa: ASRIDRGYEQY

d_gene: TRBD1
v_gene: TRBV20-1
j_gene: TRBJ2-1
CDR3aa: SASYRTPGQFYNEQF

d_gene: TRBD1
v_gene: TRBV2
j_gene: TRBJ1-5
CDR3aa: ASTQDRGFNQPQH

d_gene: NA
v_gene: TRBV2
j_gene: TRBJ2-1
CDR3aa: ASSEYVSPYNEQF

d_gene: NA
v_gene: TRBV12-3/TRBV12-4
j_gene: TRBJ1-2
CDR3aa: ASSWGGYGYT

d_gene: NA
v_gene: TRBV4-2
j_gene: TRBJ2-3
CDR3aa: ASSRGGTDTQY

d_gene: TRBD1
v_gene: TRBV24-1
j_gene: TRBJ1-4
CDR3aa: ATSVGTGGHEKLF

d_gene: TRBD1
v_gene: TRBV6-1
j_gene: TRBJ1-6
CDR3aa: ASSEPRTGGGPLH

d_gene: NA
v_gene: TRBV25-1
j_gene: TRBJ1-1
CDR3aa: ASSDGGGEYTEAF

d_gene: TRBD1
v_gene: TRBV10-3
j_gene: TRBJ2-7
CDR3aa: AISSGTGAYEQY

d_gene: NA
v_gene: TRBV9
j_gene: TRBJ1-2
CDR3aa: ASSRDRGGYGYT

d_gene: NA
v_gene: TRBV10-3
j_gene: TRBJ1-5
CDR3aa: AISQSQVTSNQPQH

d_gene: NA
v_gene: TRBV7-9
j_gene: TRBJ1-2
CDR3aa: ASSLYDSNYGYT

d_gene: TRBD2
v_gene: TRBV19
j_gene: TRBJ2-5
CDR3aa: ASSIGLAGGETQY

d_gene: NA
v_gene: TRBV5-1
j_gene: TRBJ2-2
CDR3aa: ASSLGEGGELF

d_gene: NA
v_gene: TRBV24-1
j_gene: TRBJ1-6
CDR3aa: ASSPETNSPLH

d_gene: TRBD1
v_gene: TRBV12-3/TRBV12-4
j_gene: TRBJ1-4
CDR3aa: ASSLGTGVNEKLF

d_gene: NA
v_gene: TRBV19
j_gene: TRBJ1-5
CDR3aa: ASTDYSQPQH

d_gene: NA
v_gene: TRBV15
j_gene: TRBJ2-3
CDR3aa: ATSRVTDTQY

d_gene: NA
v_gene: TRBV7-2
j_gene: TRBJ1-5
CDR3aa: ASSPGLTGTQPQH

d_gene: TRBD1
v_gene: TRBV4-3
j_gene: TRBJ1-2
CDR3aa: ASSQDLGGALGGYT

d_gene: NA
v_gene: TRBV6-2/TRBV6-3
j_gene: TRBJ2-7
CDR3aa: ASSYAGNYEQY

d_gene: NA
v_gene: TRBV10-3
j_gene: TRBJ2-7
CDR3aa: AISQGYEQY

d_gene: NA
v_gene: TRBV10-1
j_gene: TRBJ2-3
CDR3aa: ASSELGRSTDTQY

d_gene: NA
v_gene: TRBV2
j_gene: TRBJ2-7
CDR3aa: ASSGRVREQY

d_gene: TRBD1
v_gene: TRBV12-3/TRBV12-4
j_gene: TRBJ1-1
CDR3aa: ASSSGQGTEAF

d_gene: NA
v_gene: TRBV7-8
j_gene: TRBJ1-2
CDR3aa: ASSLGVYYGYT

d_gene: TRBD2
v_gene: TRBV10-3
j_gene: NA
CDR3aa: AISETGTSGETQY

d_gene: NA
v_gene: TRBV10-2
j_gene: TRBJ2-7
CDR3aa: ASSERTYEQY

d_gene: NA
v_gene: TRBV14
j_gene: TRBJ2-5
CDR3aa: ASSQVSGLETQY

d_gene: NA
v_gene: TRBV27
j_gene: TRBJ1-5
CDR3aa: ASSWGRNQPQH

d_gene: NA
v_gene: TRBV24-1
j_gene: TRBJ2-1
CDR3aa: ATSRGGFEQF

d_gene: NA
v_gene: TRBV12-3/TRBV12-4
j_gene: TRBJ2-4
CDR3aa: ASRAGRHQFGNIQY

d_gene: NA
v_gene: TRBV10-3
j_gene: TRBJ1-6
CDR3aa: AISTAGYSPLH

d_gene: NA
v_gene: TRBV24-1
j_gene: TRBJ2-5
CDR3aa: ATRAGSYQETQY

d_gene: NA
v_gene: TRBV25-1
j_gene: TRBJ2-5
CDR3aa: ASSELEIYDQY

d_gene: NA
v_gene: TRBV7-8
j_gene: TRBJ2-1
CDR3aa: ASSLWTPEQF

d_gene: NA
v_gene: TRBV7-9
j_gene: TRBJ2-5
CDR3aa: ASSHQRLETQY

d_gene: TRBD1
v_gene: TRBV12-3/TRBV12-4
j_gene: TRBJ1-2
CDR3aa: ASTLYTGTGEEANYGYT

d_gene: NA
v_gene: TRBV20-1
j_gene: TRBJ1-1
CDR3aa: SAFDGREEAF

d_gene: NA
v_gene: TRBV20-1
j_gene: TRBJ2-7
CDR3aa: SARDSGGSYEQY

d_gene: TRBD2
v_gene: TRBV7-6
j_gene: TRBJ2-1
CDR3aa: ASSTSGGAGTYNEQF